Listed here are 11 T cell receptor beta chains from one sample, sequenced in a study of T cells after yellow fever vaccination. TCRdb re-called the 5' RACE reads through MiXCR, storing one row per CDR3 protein. The table records around 27,000 distinct CDR3 sequences, 4.4% of them present only once. Specimen: CD8+ T cells sorted from PBMCs, collected 5 days after the yellow fever booster vaccination. These receptors were collected from a man between 25 and 39 years old who received the YFV17D yellow fever vaccine.

The sample holds many counts of this clonotype. V usage is TRBV4-3 and J usage is TRBJ2-7; 9 bases match TRBD1. J was trimmed by 3 bases and V by 4 bases; bases with no gene match: 7. Germline CDR1 reads LGHNA; CDR2 reads YSLEER. The CDR3 covers 15 residues. For the CDR3, the DNA is TGCGCCAGCAGCCCTGATTCGGGACAGGGCTACGAGCAGTACTTC. This codes for CASSPDSGQGYEQYF.

The J gene is TRBJ2-5, the V gene TRBV19, with D uncertain. CDR1 and CDR2 (germline): LNHDA, SQIVND (reference sequence). This CDR3 region has 13 residues. Trimming took off 3 bases at V and 5 bases at J, with 10 bases between the two ends. The CDR3 DNA sequence: TGTGCCAGTAGTATGGACGGAGCCGAGACCCAGTACTTC. Translated: CASSMDGAETQYF.

There are many counts of this clonotype. V is TRBV6-1 and J is TRBJ2-3, with a weak D call TRBD2 (6 bases). The germline gives CDR1 MNHNS, CDR2 SASEGT. The length of the CDR3 is 17 residues. The V gene lost 2 bases and the J gene lost 3 bases, with 18 bases spanning the gap. CDR3 amino acids: CASSERRAGLTTDTQYF. The CDR3 DNA is TGTGCCAGCAGTGAAAGGCGAGCGGGTCTTACGACAGATACGCAGTATTTT.

This clonotype was counted at least ten times. This chain connects TRBV21-1 to TRBJ1-4; the tabulated D call, TRBD1, remains unverified against the DNA. TRBV21-1 is noted as a pseudogene. This CDR3 comprises 16 residues. CDR3 region: CASSSRVDRVSEKLFF. DNA for the CDR3: TGTGCCAGCAGCTCAAGAGTCGACAGGGTGTCTGAAAAACTGTTTTTT.

There are many counts of this clonotype. The chain links TRBV20-1 to TRBJ2-3; possible D gene TRBD2, 5 bases. The length of the CDR3 is 13 residues. From germline, CDR1 is DFQATT and CDR2 SNEGSKA (reference sequence). V lost 5 bases and J 3 bases, leaving 12 bases between the germline ends. In nucleotides, the CDR3 is TGCAGTGCTCCGAGGGATTGGACAGATACGCAGTATTTT. Residues: CSAPRDWTDTQYF.

This clonotype was counted ten times or more. V is TRBV6-2 or TRBV6-3 and J is TRBJ2-2; D ambiguous. V lost 0 bases, J lost 7 bases, and 12 bases lay in between. The CDR3 is made up of 15 amino acids. Germline V CDR1 and CDR2: MNHEY, SVGEGT. The CDR3 spells CASSYSSVENGELFF. Written as DNA, the CDR3 is TGTGCCAGCAGTTACTCTTCGGTGGAGAACGGGGAGCTGTTTTTT.

This clonotype was found many times. This chain connects TRBV15 to TRBJ2-7, with 8 bases matching TRBD2. This CDR3 comprises 17 residues. Per the germline V gene, CDR1 is LNHNV and CDR2 is YYDKDF (reference sequence). V was pared by 0 bases and J by 0 bases, with 7 bases of the junction left unmatched. CDR3 nucleotides: TGTGCCACCAGCAGAGAAAGGCTAGCGGGCCTCTCCTACGAGCAGTACTTC. Protein product: CATSRERLAGLSYEQYF.

This clonotype occurred many times. The genes are TRBV5-1 and TRBJ1-1; 9 bases are a match to TRBD1. Germline values: CDR1 SGHRS, CDR2 YFSETQ. Trimming at V came to 1 base and at J to 5 bases, leaving 9 bases not matched to a gene. This CDR3 comprises 16 residues. Here the CDR3 reads CASSLSPGQGFTEAFF. The CDR3 DNA reads as TGCGCCAGCAGCTTGTCTCCGGGACAGGGATTTACTGAAGCTTTCTTT.

This clonotype occurred many times. V usage is TRBV14 and J usage is TRBJ2-3; possibly TRBD1 or TRBD2 for D (5 bases each). CDR1 and CDR2 (germline): SGHDN, FVKESK. The CDR3 is made up of 18 amino acids. Deletions cut 0 bases from V and 2 bases from J, with 18 bases between. Here the CDR3 DNA reads TGTGCCAGCAGCCAAGATGGGGGACGAGTCCCACACACAGATACGCAGTATTTT. This sequence encodes CASSQDGGRVPHTDTQYF.

For this clonotype: This may be a read error, as it is one base from a much larger clone. The chain joins TRBV19 to TRBJ2-1; D gene unclear. From germline, CDR1 is LNHDA and CDR2 SQIVND (reference sequence). The CDR3 runs 13 residues. Trimming took 3 bases from V and 3 from J, leaving 6 bases between them. DNA of the CDR3: TGTGCCAGTAGTATGTCGGACTACAATGAGCAGTTCTTC. This sequence encodes CASSMSDYNEQFF.

This clonotype was detected ten times or more. The chain combines TRBV27 with TRBJ2-7; 10 positions agree with TRBD2. The CDR3 covers 15 residues. Germline V CDR1 and CDR2: MNHEY, SMNVEV (reference sequence). V was pared by 8 bases and J by 1 base, with 8 bases of the junction left unmatched. In DNA form, the CDR3 reads TGTGCCAGCGCGCCAGCGGGAGGGTATTCCTACGAGCAGTACTTC. Amino acids: CASAPAGGYSYEQYF.